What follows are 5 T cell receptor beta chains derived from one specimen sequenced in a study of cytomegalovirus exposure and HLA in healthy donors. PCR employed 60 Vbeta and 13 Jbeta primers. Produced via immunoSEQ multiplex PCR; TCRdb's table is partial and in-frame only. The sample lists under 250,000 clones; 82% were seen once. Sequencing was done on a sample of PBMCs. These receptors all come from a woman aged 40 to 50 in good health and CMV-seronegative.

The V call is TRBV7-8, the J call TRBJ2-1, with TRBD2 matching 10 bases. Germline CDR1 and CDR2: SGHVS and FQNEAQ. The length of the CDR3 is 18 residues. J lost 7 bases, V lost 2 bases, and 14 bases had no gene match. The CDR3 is CASSLRPAASGSRNEQFF. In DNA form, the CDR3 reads TGTGCCAGCAGCTTACGCCCCGCGGCTAGCGGGAGTCGGAATGAGCAGTTCTTC.

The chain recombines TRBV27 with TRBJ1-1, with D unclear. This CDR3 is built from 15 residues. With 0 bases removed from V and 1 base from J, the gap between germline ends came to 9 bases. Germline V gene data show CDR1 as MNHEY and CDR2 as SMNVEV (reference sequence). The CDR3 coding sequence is TGTGCCAGCAGTTTATCGCGGGTGGCGAACACTGAAGCTTTCTTT. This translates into CASSLSRVANTEAFF.

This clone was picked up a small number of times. The chain's CDR3 is CASSRDRDYEQYF. The DNA of the CDR3 is TGTGCCAGCAGTAGGGACAGGGACTACGAGCAGTACTTC. The rearrangement links TRBV2 to TRBJ2-7; TRBD1 matches at 9 bases. CDR3 length: 13 residues. The J segment lost 3 bases and the V segment lost 5 bases, leaving 2 bases of the junction unmatched. The germline V gene has CDR1 SNHLY and CDR2 FYNNEI.

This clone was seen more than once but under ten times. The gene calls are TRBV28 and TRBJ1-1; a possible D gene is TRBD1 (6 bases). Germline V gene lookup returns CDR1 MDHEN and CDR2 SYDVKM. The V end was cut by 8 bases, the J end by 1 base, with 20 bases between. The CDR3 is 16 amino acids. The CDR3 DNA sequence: TGTGCCAGCGAGGGGGGGGCAGGGCGGGGGAACACTGAAGCTTTCTTT. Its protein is CASEGGAGRGNTEAFF. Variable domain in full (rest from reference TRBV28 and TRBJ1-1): DVKVTQSSRYLVKRTGEKVFLECVQDMDHENMFWYRQDPGLGLRLIYFSYDVKMKEKGDIPEGYSVSREKKERFSLILESASTNQTSMYLCASEGGAGRGNTEAFFGQGTRLTVV.

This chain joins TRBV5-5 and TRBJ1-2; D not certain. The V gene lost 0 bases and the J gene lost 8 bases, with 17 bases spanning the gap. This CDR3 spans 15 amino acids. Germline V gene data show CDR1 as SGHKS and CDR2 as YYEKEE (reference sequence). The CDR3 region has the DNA TGTGCCAGCAGCTTGGCCGTTGCAGGCCAACTCGGCTACACCTTC. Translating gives CASSLAVAGQLGYTF. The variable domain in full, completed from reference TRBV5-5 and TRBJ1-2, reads DAGVTQSPTHLIKTRGQQVTLRCSPISGHKSVSWYQQVLGQGPQFIFQYYEKEERGRGNFPDRFSARQFPNYSSELNVNALLLGDSALYLCASSLAVAGQLGYTFGSGTRLTVV.